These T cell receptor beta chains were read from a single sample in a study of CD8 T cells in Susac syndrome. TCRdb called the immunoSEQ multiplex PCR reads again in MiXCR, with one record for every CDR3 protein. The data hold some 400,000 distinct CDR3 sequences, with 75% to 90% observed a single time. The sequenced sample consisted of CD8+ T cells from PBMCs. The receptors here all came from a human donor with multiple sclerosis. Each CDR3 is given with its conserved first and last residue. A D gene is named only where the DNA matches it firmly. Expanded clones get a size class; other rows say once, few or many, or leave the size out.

cdr3_aa: CASSGGIETGVTDTQYF
cdr3_nt: TGTGCCAGCAGCGGGGGGATCGAGACAGGGGTCACAGATACGCAGTATTTT
cdr3_length: 17
d_call: -
j_call: TRBJ2-3
v_call: TRBV2
clone_size: -

cdr3_aa: CASSSKKLGLIYNEQFF
cdr3_nt: TGTGCCAGCAGCTCAAAGAAGTTAGGTCTTATCTACAATGAGCAGTTCTTC
cdr3_length: 17
d_call: -
j_call: TRBJ2-1
v_call: TRBV7-9
clone_size: -

cdr3_aa: CASSLLQDTQYF
cdr3_nt: TGTGCCAGCAGCTTGTTACAAGATACGCAGTATTTT
cdr3_length: 12
d_call: -
j_call: TRBJ2-3
v_call: TRBV5-6
clone_size: -

cdr3_aa: CASILAGGLRNEQFF
cdr3_nt: TGTGCCAGCATCTTAGCGGGGGGGCTTAGAAATGAGCAGTTCTTC
cdr3_length: 15
d_call: TRBD2
j_call: TRBJ2-1
v_call: TRBV28
clone_size: -

cdr3_aa: CAWSVHGGHYEQYF
cdr3_nt: TGTGCCTGGAGTGTACATGGTGGCCACTACGAGCAGTACTTC
cdr3_length: 14
d_call: -
j_call: TRBJ2-7
v_call: TRBV30
clone_size: -

cdr3_aa: CASSQDDAVGKETQYF
cdr3_nt: TGCGCCAGCAGCCAAGATGATGCGGTCGGGAAAGAGACCCAGTACTTC
cdr3_length: 16
d_call: -
j_call: TRBJ2-5
v_call: TRBV4-1
clone_size: -

cdr3_aa: CASSFRQSYEQYF
cdr3_nt: TGTGCCAGCAGCTTCCGACAGAGCTACGAGCAGTACTTC
cdr3_length: 13
d_call: -
j_call: TRBJ2-7
v_call: TRBV7-2
clone_size: -

cdr3_aa: CAWSTSGSIFEQFF
cdr3_nt: TGTGCCTGGAGCACTAGCGGGAGTATATTTGAGCAGTTCTTC
cdr3_length: 14
d_call: TRBD2
j_call: TRBJ2-1
v_call: TRBV30
clone_size: -

cdr3_aa: CASSLWTETYEQYF
cdr3_nt: TGCGCCAGCAGCCTTTGGACAGAAACCTACGAGCAGTACTTC
cdr3_length: 14
d_call: -
j_call: TRBJ2-7
v_call: TRBV4-1
clone_size: -

cdr3_aa: CASSFDINNQPQHF
cdr3_nt: TGTGCCAGCAGTTTCGACATAAACAATCAGCCCCAGCATTTT
cdr3_length: 14
d_call: -
j_call: TRBJ1-5
v_call: TRBV12-3/TRBV12-4
clone_size: -

cdr3_aa: CASSEGGNGYTF
cdr3_nt: TGTGCCAGCTCCGAAGGGGGGAATGGCTACACCTTC
cdr3_length: 12
d_call: -
j_call: TRBJ1-2
v_call: TRBV7-2
clone_size: -

cdr3_aa: CASSLSGLANYEQYF
cdr3_nt: TGTGCCAGCAGTTTATCGGGACTAGCGAATTACGAGCAGTACTTC
cdr3_length: 15
d_call: TRBD2
j_call: TRBJ2-7
v_call: TRBV27
clone_size: once

cdr3_aa: CASSLSNRPPSYEQYF
cdr3_nt: TGTGCCAGCAGCTTAAGTAACAGGCCGCCATCCTACGAGCAGTACTTC
cdr3_length: 16
d_call: -
j_call: TRBJ2-7
v_call: TRBV7-2
clone_size: -

cdr3_aa: CASSPPGTATQYF
cdr3_nt: TGTGCCAGCAGCCCACCGGGGACGGCGACCCAGTACTTC
cdr3_length: 13
d_call: -
j_call: TRBJ2-5
v_call: TRBV5-4
clone_size: -

cdr3_aa: CASSRWDDQETQYF
cdr3_nt: TGCGCCAGCAGCCGCTGGGACGATCAAGAGACCCAGTACTTC
cdr3_length: 14
d_call: -
j_call: TRBJ2-5
v_call: TRBV4-1
clone_size: -

cdr3_aa: CARPGVALDTQYF
cdr3_nt: TGTGCCAGACCCGGCGTGGCCTTAGATACGCAGTATTTT
cdr3_length: 13
d_call: -
j_call: TRBJ2-3
v_call: TRBV2
clone_size: -

cdr3_aa: CASSFPEAPYNEQFF
cdr3_nt: TGTGCCAGCAGTTTCCCAGAGGCTCCGTACAATGAGCAGTTCTTC
cdr3_length: 15
d_call: -
j_call: TRBJ2-1
v_call: TRBV28
clone_size: -

cdr3_aa: CASSYPGARGANVLTF
cdr3_nt: TGTGCCAGCAGTTACCCTGGGGCGCGGGGGGCCAACGTCCTGACTTTC
cdr3_length: 16
d_call: -
j_call: TRBJ2-6
v_call: TRBV6-2/TRBV6-3
clone_size: -

cdr3_aa: CASSELGGEPSTDTQYF
cdr3_nt: TGTGCCAGCAGTGAACTCGGAGGGGAACCCAGCACAGATACGCAGTATTTT
cdr3_length: 17
d_call: -
j_call: TRBJ2-3
v_call: TRBV6-1
clone_size: -

cdr3_aa: CASSIDLGTQYF
cdr3_nt: TGTGCCAGTAGTATAGATTTGGGGACCCAGTACTTC
cdr3_length: 12
d_call: -
j_call: TRBJ2-5
v_call: TRBV19
clone_size: -

cdr3_aa: CASSLIGEQFF
cdr3_nt: TGCGCCAGCAGCTTGATAGGTGAGCAGTTCTTC
cdr3_length: 11
d_call: -
j_call: TRBJ2-1
v_call: TRBV5-1
clone_size: few

cdr3_aa: CASTVGGTEAFF
cdr3_nt: TGTGCCAGCACCGTAGGGGGGACTGAAGCTTTCTTT
cdr3_length: 12
d_call: -
j_call: TRBJ1-1
v_call: TRBV12-3/TRBV12-4
clone_size: -

cdr3_aa: CASSESSGRAHEQFF
cdr3_nt: TGCGCCAGCAGTGAGTCTAGCGGGAGGGCCCATGAGCAGTTCTTC
cdr3_length: 15
d_call: TRBD2
j_call: TRBJ2-1
v_call: TRBV10-2
clone_size: -

cdr3_aa: CSAFGGDTTPYEQYF
cdr3_nt: TGCAGTGCCTTCGGTGGGGACACCACCCCCTACGAGCAGTACTTC
cdr3_length: 15
d_call: -
j_call: TRBJ2-7
v_call: TRBV20-1
clone_size: -

cdr3_aa: CSVEDGERVGELFF
cdr3_nt: TGCAGCGTTGAAGATGGGGAAAGGGTCGGGGAGCTGTTTTTT
cdr3_length: 14
d_call: -
j_call: TRBJ2-2
v_call: TRBV29-1
clone_size: -

cdr3_aa: CASSWTSGSAEEQFF
cdr3_nt: TGTGCCAGCAGTTGGACTAGCGGGAGTGCTGAGGAGCAGTTCTTC
cdr3_length: 15
d_call: TRBD2
j_call: TRBJ2-1
v_call: TRBV6-5
clone_size: -

cdr3_aa: CASSQEEDRPMNTEAFF
cdr3_nt: TGTGCCAGCAGCCAAGAAGAGGACAGGCCCATGAACACTGAAGCTTTCTTT
cdr3_length: 17
d_call: TRBD1
j_call: TRBJ1-1
v_call: TRBV14
clone_size: -

cdr3_aa: CASSHVLAGGYEQYF
cdr3_nt: TGTGCCAGCAGCCATGTACTAGCGGGAGGATACGAGCAGTACTTC
cdr3_length: 15
d_call: TRBD2
j_call: TRBJ2-7
v_call: TRBV11-2
clone_size: -

cdr3_aa: CAWSIYNEQFF
cdr3_nt: TGTGCCTGGTCTATCTACAATGAGCAGTTCTTC
cdr3_length: 11
d_call: -
j_call: TRBJ2-1
v_call: TRBV30
clone_size: once

cdr3_aa: CASSPSWGAGELFF
cdr3_nt: TGTGCCAGCAGTCCGTCTTGGGGCGCCGGGGAGCTGTTTTTT
cdr3_length: 14
d_call: -
j_call: TRBJ2-2
v_call: TRBV6-5
clone_size: -

cdr3_aa: CASSLFRDPNYEQYF
cdr3_nt: TGTGCTAGCAGCTTATTCCGGGACCCTAACTACGAGCAGTACTTC
cdr3_length: 15
d_call: -
j_call: TRBJ2-7
v_call: TRBV7-7
clone_size: -

cdr3_aa: CASSSLGLQETQYF
cdr3_nt: TGTGCCAGCAGTTCCTTGGGGCTACAAGAGACCCAGTACTTC
cdr3_length: 14
d_call: -
j_call: TRBJ2-5
v_call: TRBV6-1
clone_size: -

cdr3_aa: CASSDGQGDRTDTQYF
cdr3_nt: TGCGCCAGCAGTGATGGGCAGGGGGATCGCACAGATACGCAGTATTTT
cdr3_length: 16
d_call: TRBD1
j_call: TRBJ2-3
v_call: TRBV10-2
clone_size: once

cdr3_aa: CASSLYGQETQYF
cdr3_nt: TGTGCCAGCAGCTTGTACGGCCAAGAGACCCAGTACTTC
cdr3_length: 13
d_call: -
j_call: TRBJ2-5
v_call: TRBV13
clone_size: -

cdr3_aa: CAWSVQGTEAFF
cdr3_nt: TGTGCCTGGAGTGTACAGGGCACTGAAGCTTTCTTT
cdr3_length: 12
d_call: -
j_call: TRBJ1-1
v_call: TRBV30
clone_size: -